These 19 T cell receptor beta chains originate from one sample sequenced in a study of cytomegalovirus exposure and HLA in healthy donors. PCR employed 60 Vbeta and 13 Jbeta primers. The method was immunoSEQ multiplex PCR; TCRdb's version includes in-frame clones alone and lacks a portion of them. The data contain hundreds of thousands of clones, roughly 80% of them singletons. Sequencing was carried out using PBMCs. Receptor source: a man between 25 and 39 years old in good health and CMV-seronegative.

The genes are TRBV6-1 and TRBJ2-7, with 7 bases aligning to TRBD1. The CDR3 has 12 amino acids. Germline CDR1 MNHNS, CDR2 SASEGT. The V gene end was trimmed by 3 bases and the J gene end by 12 bases; junction bases not matched to a gene: 8. The CDR3 spells CASSDSDRQRYF. The DNA of the CDR3 is TGTGCCAGCAGTGACTCGGACAGGCAGCGGTACTTC.

The V and J genes are TRBV4-2 and TRBJ1-1; D gene uncertain. The CDR3 sequence is 18 residues long. From germline, CDR1 is LGHNA and CDR2 YNFKEQ. V was trimmed by 0 bases and J by 1 base, leaving 18 bases between them. The CDR3 DNA reads TGTGCCAGCAGCCAAGATCTAACCCCGGGGAACACGAACACTGAAGCTTTCTTT. Its protein is CASSQDLTPGNTNTEAFF.

This clone has more than one count but fewer than ten. The V and J genes are TRBV27 and TRBJ2-7, with 8 bases fitting TRBD1. V dropped 5 bases and J dropped 6; count of bases not matched to a gene: 12. The CDR3 is made up of 15 amino acids. CDR1 MNHEY and CDR2 SMNVEV come from the germline V gene (reference sequence). The CDR3 here is CASSRTGPMGVEQYF. CDR3 sequence (DNA): TGTGCCAGCAGTCGGACAGGGCCTATGGGGGTCGAGCAGTACTTC.

This clone was seen only once. This chain links TRBV15 with TRBJ1-1; a possible D gene is TRBD1 (6 bases). V dropped 11 bases and J dropped 4 bases, with 14 bases sitting between them. The CDR3 is 12 amino acids. The germline CDR1 and CDR2 sequences are LNHNV and YYDKDF (reference sequence). Here the CDR3 DNA reads TGTGCCGATGGAGGGGGGGGCACTGAAGCTTTCTTT. Its translation is CADGGGGTEAFF.

V usage is TRBV5-4 and J usage is TRBJ1-3; 9 bases align to TRBD1. Germline lookup yields CDR1 SGHNT and CDR2 YYREEE (reference sequence). The CDR3 is made up of 15 amino acids. After removal of 2 bases from V and 2 bases from J, the junction contained 2 bases not matched to a gene. CDR3 nucleotide sequence: TGTGCCAGCAGCTTTACAGGGGGCCCTGGAAACACCATATATTTT. Amino acids: CASSFTGGPGNTIYF.

J is TRBJ1-2 and V is TRBV6-5; 8 nucleotides align to TRBD1. The CDR3 extends over 14 amino acids. J lost 7 bases, V lost 5 bases, and 9 bases had no gene match. CDR1 is MNHEY and CDR2 is SVGAGI in the germline V gene. The CDR3 loop reads CASSGGQAIFGYTF. The CDR3 region has the DNA TGTGCCAGCAGTGGGGGACAGGCGATCTTTGGCTACACCTTC.

The chain couples TRBV15 to TRBJ2-1; 9 bases align to TRBD2. Germline values: CDR1 LNHNV, CDR2 YYDKDF (reference sequence). Unmatched junction bases numbered 6, after V lost 5 bases and J lost 4 bases. This CDR3 is built from 15 residues. The CDR3 DNA is TGTGCCACCAGCCCACTAGCGGGTAAATACAATGAGCAGTTCTTC. It translates to CATSPLAGKYNEQFF.

The genes are TRBV7-9 and TRBJ1-1, with 8 positions matching TRBD1. In germline, CDR1 is SEHNR, CDR2 FQNEAQ (reference sequence). This CDR3 is 15 amino acids long. Trimming at V came to 3 bases and at J to 4 bases, leaving 7 bases not matched to a gene. As DNA, the CDR3 is TGTGCCAGCAGCTTCTATCAGGGGGCGGGCACTGAAGCTTTCTTT. It translates to CASSFYQGAGTEAFF.

Turning to this clone: Sequence at one end of the junction differs from germline and may be a read error. The V and J genes are TRBV5-1 and TRBJ1-1; 10 bases agree with TRBD1. The CDR3 extends over 15 amino acids. Per the germline V gene, CDR1 is SGHRS and CDR2 is YFSETQ. The chain's CDR3 is CASTLTGTGESEAFF. CDR3 nucleotide sequence: TGTGCCAGCACCTTAACCGGGACAGGGGAAAGTGAAGCTTTCTTT.

This clone was seen a single time. Here the CDR3 reads CASSARDWYQETQYF. In DNA form, the CDR3 reads TGTGCCAGCAGCGCACGGGACTGGTACCAAGAGACCCAGTACTTC. This sequence joins TRBV7-9 and TRBJ2-5; D is perhaps TRBD2 (6 bases). The CDR3 is made up of 15 amino acids. Germline assignment: CDR1 SEHNR and CDR2 FQNEAQ (reference sequence). The V and J ends lost 5 bases and 0 bases respectively, with 13 bases between them.

This chain joins TRBV7-8 and TRBJ1-5; D is uncertain. In germline, CDR1 is SGHVS, CDR2 FQNEAQ. The CDR3 spans 15 residues. Trimming stripped 6 bases from V and 9 bases from J, with 21 bases between. This chain's CDR3 is CASSLAGILAGPQHF. In DNA, the CDR3 is TGTGCCAGCAGTCTTGCAGGAATACTAGCCGGGCCCCAGCATTTT.

The CDR3 here is CASSTSGGVEQYF. CDR3 nucleotides: TGTGCCAGCAGCACTAGCGGGGGGGTCGAGCAGTACTTC. The rearrangement links TRBV5-4 to TRBJ2-7, with 13 bases lining up with TRBD2. The CDR3 totals 13 residues. The trim removed 4 bases at V and 6 bases at J, leaving 1 base unmatched. Germline V gene lookup returns CDR1 SGHNT and CDR2 YYREEE (reference sequence).

J is TRBJ2-5 and V is TRBV18, with TRBD2 identical over 10 bases. Germline CDR1 reads KGHSH; CDR2 reads LQKENI. The CDR3 contains 15 residues. Losses at the gene ends were 4 bases for V and 2 bases for J; bases not matched to a gene: 4. This CDR3 is CASSLAGGLQETQYF. The CDR3 DNA sequence: TGTGCCAGCTCACTAGCGGGGGGACTTCAAGAGACCCAGTACTTC.

The V gene is TRBV6-5, the J gene TRBJ2-5; no firm D call. Judging by the DNA end, TRBJ2-7 fits better; the J call may be wrong. The germline V gene has CDR1 MNHEY and CDR2 SVGAGI. CDR3 size: 13 residues. CDR3 in DNA: TGTGCCAGCAGTTACGATCGCAACTACGAGCAGTACTTC. It codes for CASSYDRNYEQYF.

The rearrangement uses TRBV2 and TRBJ2-2; 8 nucleotides match TRBD1. V lost 0 bases, J lost 4 bases, and 4 bases stayed unmatched. The CDR3 has 16 amino acids. In germline, CDR1 is SNHLY, CDR2 FYNNEI. CDR3 loop: CASSEAQQGVTGELFF. In nucleotides, the CDR3 is TGTGCCAGCAGTGAAGCGCAACAGGGGGTCACCGGGGAGCTGTTTTTT.

The rearrangement links TRBV27 to TRBJ2-3, with 11 bases fitting TRBD2. Germline values: CDR1 MNHEY, CDR2 SMNVEV (reference sequence). V was pared by 4 bases and J by 5 bases, with 5 bases of the junction left unmatched. The CDR3 length is 15 residues. Written as DNA, the CDR3 is TGTGCCAGCAGTTACACTAGCGGGGGTGGAGATACGCAGTATTTT. Encoded protein: CASSYTSGGGDTQYF.

This chain connects TRBV6-5 to TRBJ2-7, with TRBD1 identical over 11 bases. This CDR3 is 14 amino acids long. Germline lookup yields CDR1 MNHEY and CDR2 SVGAGI. Trimming took 6 bases from V and 6 from J; bases not matched to a gene: 7. CDR3 region: CASRYTGTGGEQYF. CDR3 DNA: TGTGCCAGCAGGTACACCGGGACAGGGGGCGAGCAGTACTTC.

This chain joins TRBV7-2 and TRBJ2-1; 10 positions match TRBD2. This CDR3 region has 19 residues. After removal of 2 bases from V and 2 bases from J, the junction contained 12 bases not matched to a gene. Germline CDR1 and CDR2: SGHTA and FQGNSA. CDR3 in amino acids: CASSLFLTSGETAYNEQFF. CDR3 coding DNA: TGTGCCAGCAGCTTATTTCTTACTAGCGGGGAAACCGCCTACAATGAGCAGTTCTTC.

This clone was seen only a few times. This chain uses TRBV6-4 with TRBJ1-4; 9 positions match TRBD1. Germline loops: CDR1 MRHNA, CDR2 SNTAGT. The trim removed 3 bases at V and 6 bases at J, leaving 8 bases unmatched. The CDR3 loop spans 16 amino acids. The CDR3 loop reads CASSEGQGIGYEKLFF. The CDR3, as DNA: TGTGCCAGCAGTGAGGGACAGGGCATCGGGTATGAAAAACTGTTTTTT.